The text below deals with one TCR beta chain. The record originates from a study of blood T cell repertoires in COVID-19. Original processing methods: Nucleated cell counts were estimated from reference gene primer amplification. Assay: immunoSEQ multiplex PCR; the TCRdb copy retains only in-frame clones and omits some. V, J and clone size reflect that table, while D and trimming were determined from the DNA. The table has around 320,000 clones, nearly 90% seen once; the top ten hold approximately 4.3%. The germline V and J ends were trimmed by 7 bases and 7 bases, with 19 bases remaining between them. The CDR3 has 13 amino acids. Germline values: CDR1 SQVTM, CDR2 ANQGSEA.

This chain uses TRBV29-1 with TRBJ1-1; D may be TRBD1 (6 bases). Sequenced: PBMCs or T cells enriched from blood (not recorded which). The source is a woman aged 18 to 35 with acute COVID-19. The CDR3 protein is CSAGGRGAYEAFF. CDR3 DNA sequence: TGCAGCGCGGGGGGGCGAGGAGCCTATGAAGCTTTCTTT. The whole variable domain, remainder taken from reference TRBV29-1 and TRBJ1-1, is SAVISQKPSRDICQRGTSLTIQCQVDSQVTMMFWYRQQPGQSLTLIATANQGSEATYESGFVIDKFPISRPNLTFSTLTVSNMSPEDSSIYLCSAGGRGAYEAFFGQGTRLTVV.